Below, one T cell receptor (beta chain) is given with its context. The sample comes from a study of control samples from healthy donors and cancer patients. Assay used: immunoSEQ multiplex PCR; TCRdb lists only in-frame clones, some missing. Of about 150,000 clones listed, 93% are singletons. The CDR3 totals 15 residues. Looked up from germline, CDR1 is MNHEY and CDR2 is SMNVEV (reference sequence). V was shortened by 7 bases and J by 3 bases, with 18 bases between the two germline ends. The chain links TRBV27 to TRBJ1-2, with a possible D match to TRBD1 (5 bases). The source of this sequence is a young man in good health. Sample: blood. CDR3 sequence (DNA): TGTGCCAGCACCCCCAGGGAAGGGGCCCACTATGGCTACACCTTC. Translation: CASTPREGAHYGYTF.